The sequence of this T cell receptor (beta chain) was determined in a study of blood T cell repertoires in COVID-19. Turning to the study itself: Samples came from the United States, Italy and Spain, spanning acute and convalescent COVID-19. From T cells, B-cell-depleted T cells, or PBMCs came the material, which was cDNA or gDNA.

The CDR3 spans 16 residues. Germline CDR1 KGHSH, CDR2 LQKENI. The ends lost 4 bases at V and 1 base at J; junction bases unmatched: 6. In the original processing: Estimated nucleated cell counts came from reference gene primer amplification. This table comes from immunoSEQ multiplex PCR, and its TCRdb copy is limited to in-frame clones, with some not included. Clone size and V and J calls were adopted from that table, with D and trimming inferred from the DNA. The profile covers over 100,000 clones, with 75% to 90% appearing a single time and 4.5% taken by the ten largest. Specimen: peripheral blood. The V gene is TRBV18, the J gene TRBJ2-3; 9 bases map to TRBD1. This clonotype was obtained from a human donor in a cohort sampled during active COVID-19. This CDR3 reads CASSRITGGGTDTQYF. For the CDR3, the DNA is TGTGCCAGCTCACGGATAACAGGGGGCGGCACAGATACGCAGTATTTT.